These T cell receptor beta chains were read from a single sample in a study of cytomegalovirus exposure and HLA in healthy donors. The repertoire was sequenced with immunoSEQ multiplex PCR; TCRdb's copy has only in-frame clones and lacks some. Among about 130,000 clones, around 77% were seen once, and the ten largest hold under 5.5%. Input material: PBMCs. The receptors were sampled from a man aged 30-40 years in good health. CDR3s include the opening cysteine and the closing phenylalanine or tryptophan. Fields, in order: clone size, V gene, J gene, CDR3 protein. Where a row states a size, it is once, few, many or the class of an expanded clone; other rows omit it.

abundance: NA; v_gene: TRBV19; j_gene: TRBJ1-4; CDR3aa: CASSIGVGAAEKLFF
abundance: few; v_gene: TRBV6-1; j_gene: TRBJ1-2; CDR3aa: CASSDEVTRVGFNYGYTF
abundance: few; v_gene: TRBV7-9; j_gene: TRBJ2-5; CDR3aa: CASSPGTGETQYF
abundance: NA; v_gene: TRBV6-5; j_gene: TRBJ1-2; CDR3aa: CASSYSLGGNYGYTF
abundance: NA; v_gene: TRBV2; j_gene: TRBJ1-4; CDR3aa: CASSEGGARGEKLFF
abundance: NA; v_gene: TRBV7-8; j_gene: TRBJ1-5; CDR3aa: CASSQTGPNQPQHF
abundance: NA; v_gene: TRBV5-1; j_gene: TRBJ2-7; CDR3aa: CASSWGQGNEQYF
abundance: NA; v_gene: TRBV7-9; j_gene: TRBJ1-1; CDR3aa: CSSSPDSNEAFF
abundance: NA; v_gene: TRBV5-1; j_gene: TRBJ2-7; CDR3aa: CASRSGTSGVYEQYF
abundance: NA; v_gene: TRBV11-3; j_gene: TRBJ2-1; CDR3aa: CASSPGQGTYNEQFF
abundance: NA; v_gene: TRBV9; j_gene: TRBJ1-5; CDR3aa: CASSSGADSNQPQHF
abundance: NA; v_gene: TRBV6-5; j_gene: TRBJ2-3; CDR3aa: CASSRGRSTDTQYF
abundance: NA; v_gene: TRBV7-3; j_gene: NA; CDR3aa: CASSPRAGGGYEQFF
abundance: NA; v_gene: TRBV4-1; j_gene: TRBJ2-2; CDR3aa: CASSQVPAGKITTRELFF
abundance: NA; v_gene: TRBV27; j_gene: TRBJ1-2; CDR3aa: CASSISGTGGRVYGYTF
abundance: NA; v_gene: TRBV5-4; j_gene: TRBJ2-2; CDR3aa: CASSPGGSVTGELFF
abundance: NA; v_gene: TRBV5-1; j_gene: TRBJ2-5; CDR3aa: CASSLGTGGAGETQYF
abundance: NA; v_gene: TRBV21-1; j_gene: TRBJ2-2; CDR3aa: CASSKDTGCTGELFF
abundance: NA; v_gene: TRBV30; j_gene: TRBJ1-2; CDR3aa: CAWSAPPGGYGYTF
abundance: NA; v_gene: TRBV5-6; j_gene: TRBJ1-5; CDR3aa: CASPGKDRVIGQPQHF
abundance: NA; v_gene: TRBV28; j_gene: TRBJ1-1; CDR3aa: CASSLYRVGAEAFF
abundance: NA; v_gene: TRBV18; j_gene: TRBJ1-5; CDR3aa: CASSLPGEPQHF
abundance: NA; v_gene: TRBV28; j_gene: TRBJ2-3; CDR3aa: CASRTGQVQGTQYF
abundance: NA; v_gene: TRBV5-8; j_gene: TRBJ2-2; CDR3aa: CASSEALNTGELFF
abundance: NA; v_gene: TRBV6-5; j_gene: TRBJ2-5; CDR3aa: CASMTAAKETQYF
abundance: NA; v_gene: TRBV5-5; j_gene: TRBJ2-7; CDR3aa: CASSWGGSAAYEQYF
abundance: NA; v_gene: TRBV27; j_gene: TRBJ2-7; CDR3aa: CASSLSRDRGHEQYF
abundance: NA; v_gene: TRBV27; j_gene: TRBJ2-3; CDR3aa: CASSPPGVYTQYF
abundance: NA; v_gene: TRBV19; j_gene: TRBJ2-1; CDR3aa: CASRTSLAYSSYNEQFF
abundance: NA; v_gene: TRBV27; j_gene: TRBJ2-1; CDR3aa: CASSLSGRAQFF
abundance: few; v_gene: TRBV4-1; j_gene: TRBJ2-7; CDR3aa: CASSQEGQGDLDEQYF
abundance: few; v_gene: TRBV27; j_gene: TRBJ2-7; CDR3aa: CASRPRDSTYEQYF
abundance: few; v_gene: TRBV27; j_gene: TRBJ1-2; CDR3aa: CASSRDSNYGYTF
abundance: NA; v_gene: TRBV6-1; j_gene: TRBJ2-7; CDR3aa: CASSVSGPTSYEQYF
abundance: NA; v_gene: TRBV21-1; j_gene: TRBJ2-1; CDR3aa: CASSKGGLGPYNEQFF
abundance: NA; v_gene: TRBV4-1; j_gene: TRBJ2-1; CDR3aa: CASSDIKYYNEQFF
abundance: NA; v_gene: TRBV5-1; j_gene: TRBJ1-1; CDR3aa: CASKIDGSTEAFF